A single sample is the source of the 18 T cell receptor beta chains below, sequenced in a study of technical replicates of blood from a few donors. TCRdb's table, derived via immunoSEQ multiplex PCR, lists solely in-frame clones and lacks some. The sample shows around 67,000 clones, roughly 92% of them seen only once. The source material was T cells isolated from PBMCs. These receptors originate from a human donor in good health.

The CDR3 DNA reads TGTGCCAGCACCCGGGGGGTCTCTGGAAACACCATATATTTT. Its translation is CASTRGVSGNTIYF. The chain combines TRBV11-2 with TRBJ1-3, with a possible D match to TRBD1 (5 bases). This CDR3 has 14 amino acids. V lost 7 bases, J lost 0 bases, and 10 bases lay in between. Germline assignment: CDR1 SGHAT and CDR2 FQNNGV.

J is TRBJ1-2 and V is TRBV19; D call uncertain. The germline CDR1 and CDR2 sequences are LNHDA and SQIVND (reference sequence). Trimming shortened V by 5 bases and J by 2 bases, and 6 bases separated the two germline ends. This CDR3 has 12 residues. The DNA for the CDR3 is TGTGCCAGTAGTTACAGCAACTATGGCTACACCTTC. This gives the protein CASSYSNYGYTF.

The chain uses TRBV9 and TRBJ2-1; 9 bases line up with TRBD2. Germline V gene data show CDR1 as SGDLS and CDR2 as YYNGEE. CDR3 length: 16 residues. J gave up 4 bases and V 3 bases, and 8 bases lay outside the gene matches. For the CDR3, the DNA is TGTGCCAGCAGCGCGCATAGCGGGAGCCATTACAATGAGCAGTTCTTC. It codes for CASSAHSGSHYNEQFF. The full variable domain, completed using reference TRBV9 and TRBJ2-1, is DSGVTQTPKHLITATGQRVTLRCSPRSGDLSVYWYQQSLDQGLQFLIQYYNGEERAKGNILERFSAQQFPDLHSELNLSSLELGDSALYFCASSAHSGSHYNEQFFGPGTRLTVL.

This clone was detected a few times. The chain employs TRBV19 and TRBJ1-1; D ambiguous. V lost 5 bases to trimming and J lost 5 bases, with 9 bases between them. Germline CDR1 and CDR2: LNHDA and SQIVND (reference sequence). CDR3 length: 12 amino acids. DNA of the CDR3: TGTGCCAGTAGTCTGGCGGGGACTGAAGCTTTCTTT. It yields the protein CASSLAGTEAFF.

The DNA for the CDR3 is TGTGCCAGTAGTATGATTCGGGAGGGGACTGAAGCTTTCTTT. It is translated as CASSMIREGTEAFF. The gene calls are TRBV19 and TRBJ1-1; a possible D gene is TRBD1 (5 bases). Trimming took 3 bases from V and 5 from J, leaving 13 bases between them. CDR1 is LNHDA and CDR2 is SQIVND in the germline V gene (reference sequence). This CDR3 has 14 residues.

The chain carries TRBV7-3 and TRBJ1-2; tentative D call: TRBD1 (6 bases). Trimming cost V 4 bases and J 2 bases, with 8 bases left between them. This CDR3 has 13 residues. Looked up from germline, CDR1 is SGHTA and CDR2 is FQGTGA. The CDR3 nucleotides are TGTGCCAGCAGCTCAGGGACAAACTATGGCTACACCTTC. Its protein product is CASSSGTNYGYTF.

This rearrangement joins TRBV28 to TRBJ2-1; TRBD2 agrees at 12 bases. This CDR3 has 15 residues. CDR1 and CDR2 (germline): MDHEN, SYDVKM. With V trimmed by 6 bases and J by 3 bases, 3 bases remained unmatched. CDR3: CASRTTSGGYNEQFF. Here the CDR3 DNA reads TGTGCCAGCAGGACGACTAGCGGGGGCTACAATGAGCAGTTCTTC.

This clone has just one count. The chain employs TRBV4-1 and TRBJ2-7; a possible D gene is TRBD1 (5 bases). Germline V gives CDR1 MGHRA, CDR2 YSYEKL. The CDR3 spans 15 residues. Trimming pared 3 bases from V and 2 bases from J, leaving 14 bases between. As DNA, the CDR3 is TGCGCCAGCAGCCAGGGGTGGGGCCGTCCCTACGAGCAGTACTTC. It is translated as CASSQGWGRPYEQYF.

This chain uses TRBV28 with TRBJ2-3; 7 nucleotides line up with TRBD2. Trimming cost V 2 bases and J 2 bases; bases outside gene matches: 7. There are 16 residues in the CDR3. Per germline, CDR1 MDHEN and CDR2 SYDVKM. CDR3 nucleotides: TGTGCCAGCAGTTTAAAACGGGAGGTGAACACAGATACGCAGTATTTT. Translated, it gives CASSLKREVNTDTQYF.

V and J are TRBV28 and TRBJ2-2, with 8 bases that match TRBD1. CDR1 and CDR2 (germline): MDHEN, SYDVKM. The ends lost 7 bases at V and 3 bases at J; junction bases unmatched: 16. The CDR3 has 18 amino acids. The CDR3 spells CASIPSPGTGHYTGELFF. The CDR3 bases are TGTGCCAGCATACCCAGCCCCGGGACAGGACATTACACCGGGGAGCTGTTTTTT.

This chain joins TRBV4-3 and TRBJ1-1; 7 nucleotides match TRBD1. This CDR3 is 14 amino acids long. Trimming at V came to 2 bases and at J to 11 bases, leaving 11 bases not matched to a gene. Germline CDR1 and CDR2: LGHNA and YSLEER. The DNA for the CDR3 is TGCGCCAGCAGCCAAAAAGGGGCGGGCAGGGGGGCTTTCTTT. As protein: CASSQKGAGRGAFF.

The V and J genes are TRBV5-4 and TRBJ2-7, with D possibly being TRBD2 (5 bases). This CDR3 contains 14 residues. V was clipped by 7 bases and J by 1 base, with 15 bases between them. CDR1 and CDR2 (germline): SGHNT, YYREEE (reference sequence). The CDR3 is CASLPWRASYEQYF. As DNA, the CDR3 is TGTGCCAGCCTTCCTTGGCGGGCGTCCTACGAGCAGTACTTC.

The chain uses TRBV4-3 and TRBJ1-1; a weak D match, TRBD1 (5 bases). CDR1 and CDR2 from the germline V gene are LGHNA and YSLEER. This CDR3 spans 16 amino acids. Trimming stripped 1 base from V and 1 base from J, with 13 bases between. CDR3 loop: CASSQAQGSWNTEAFF. The CDR3 DNA reads as TGCGCCAGCAGCCAAGCCCAGGGCTCTTGGAACACTGAAGCTTTCTTT.

The V and J genes are TRBV30 and TRBJ1-2; TRBD1 might be the D (5 bases). V lost 4 bases and J 8 bases, leaving 17 bases between the germline ends. The length of the CDR3 is 13 residues. The germline V gene encodes CDR1 GTSNPN and CDR2 SVGIG (reference sequence). The CDR3 region has the DNA TGTGCCTGGAATTTGGGGGGAAATACAGGCTACACCTTC. Its protein product is CAWNLGGNTGYTF. Based on the CDR3 plus reference TRBV30 and TRBJ1-2, the full variable domain is SQTIHQWPATLVQPVGSPLSLECTVEGTSNPNLYWYRQAAGRGLQLLFYSVGIGQISSEVPQNLSASRPQDRQFILSSKKLLLSDSGFYLCAWNLGGNTGYTFGSGTRLTVV.

This chain joins TRBV27 and TRBJ1-5; 9 nucleotides agree with TRBD1. This CDR3 is built from 14 residues. With V trimmed by 3 bases and J by 9 bases, 6 bases remained unmatched. CDR1 and CDR2 from the germline V gene are MNHEY and SMNVEV (reference sequence). The CDR3 here is CASSLSGQGPPQHF. CDR3 sequence (DNA): TGTGCCAGCAGTTTGTCGGGACAGGGTCCGCCCCAGCATTTT.

J is TRBJ2-5 and V is TRBV7-9; TRBD2 might be the D (6 bases). V was cut by 3 bases and J by 5 bases, with 10 bases left in between. Germline V lookup: CDR1 SEHNR, CDR2 FQNEAQ (reference sequence). This CDR3 has 13 amino acids. This chain's CDR3 is CASSFPGRETQYF. CDR3 nucleotide sequence: TGTGCCAGCAGCTTCCCAGGGAGGGAGACCCAGTACTTC.

The chain joins TRBV19 to TRBJ2-3, with 9 nucleotides matching TRBD1. From germline, CDR1 is LNHDA and CDR2 SQIVND (reference sequence). With 6 bases clipped from V and 3 bases from J, the junction kept 4 bases outside the gene matches. The CDR3 runs to 14 residues. CDR3: CASSLDRGTDTQYF. DNA of the CDR3: TGTGCCAGTAGCCTAGACAGGGGGACAGATACGCAGTATTTT.

This clone was seen just once. CDR3 region: CASSVVGSSTDTQYF. CDR3 DNA: TGTGCCAGCAGCGTAGTGGGGAGCAGCACAGATACGCAGTATTTT. The genes are TRBV9 and TRBJ2-3, with D possibly matching TRBD2 (5 bases). There are 15 residues in the CDR3. CDR1 and CDR2 (germline): SGDLS, YYNGEE. The V and J ends lost 0 bases and 0 bases respectively, with 8 bases between them.